This TCR beta chain was recorded in a study of molecular identifiers for immune sequencing clone quantification. Both previously described methods and listed TCR primers were employed to make bulk TCR libraries. MiXCR, applied by TCRdb to the PCR reads, yields one record per CDR3 protein. This table has about 630,000 distinct CDR3 sequences, around 25% appearing once. Per the germline V gene, CDR1 is LNHNV and CDR2 is YYDKDF (reference sequence). Between the trimmed V and J ends, which lost 6 bases and 4 bases, there was a span of 9 bases. There are 12 residues in the CDR3. As concerns this clonotype: Its antigen is not identified.

Naive CD8 T cells underwent sorting with the CD8+CD4-CCR7+CD45RA+ definition. Findings and caveats of the study: In naive cells, clones above 20 RNA copies held under 1% of molecules, whereas in effector cells they held over 98%.

This receptor was identified in a human donor in good health. Some libraries in this study had Jurkat cell RNA spiked in. This chain connects TRBV15 to TRBJ2-5; perhaps TRBD1 as D (6 bases). The sequenced sample was naive CD8+ T cells from blood, with Jurkat cell RNA spiked in. Subset reported: FACS-sorted CD8+CD4-CCR7+CD45RA+ naive T cells. The CDR3 is CATRKTGETQYF. The CDR3 region has the DNA TGTGCCACCAGAAAGACAGGAGAGACCCAGTACTTC.